A selection of T cell receptor beta chains follows, all from one sample in a study of shared clonotypes between healthy human individuals. TCRdb's copy holds only in-frame clones and misses some; the assay was immunoSEQ multiplex PCR. The table has around 500,000 clones, roughly 80% seen once. Sample: PBMCs. These receptors all stem from a woman aged 40 to 49 in good health. Some clones in this sample may be carry-over from other donors' samples. The conserved cysteine and the conserved F or W are not part of the CDR3 here. The order of the fields is CDR3 length, V gene, CDR3 protein.

14 | TRBV28 | ASSLYTSGNTGELF
13 | TRBV2 | ASSGLARATDTQY
16 | TRBV7-2 | ASSLRFSGMLYGDTQY
12 | TRBV11-3 | ASSLGGTGGEAF
12 | TRBV18 | ASSTGTAEEKLF
13 | TRBV6-5 | ASNYAGGDNYGYT
12 | TRBV5-1 | ASSLMTGQETQY
10 | TRBV6-1 | ASSGSGEKLF
14 | TRBV15 | ATSRVSGTGGETQY
9 | TRBV27 | ASSEVTEQY
19 | TRBV27 | ASSPSGARLAGRGGTDTQY
12 | TRBV5-4 | ASSLGSREYEQY
12 | TRBV9 | ASRLAPNTGELF
15 | TRBV5-6 | ASSFSWGPANTGELF
15 | TRBV4-3 | ASSQDSAAGGRNEQF
13 | TRBV5-1 | ASSDGLAGVGEQY
14 | TRBV7-6 | ASSSQGLPNTGELF
15 | TRBV28 | ASSFRTRTSDTETQY
11 | TRBV11-2 | ASSPEVGTEAF
13 | TRBV6-5 | ASSGLQGADQPQH
13 | TRBV4-1 | ASSQAVGQGREQY
11 | TRBV10-1 | ARGGSRTGELF
14 | TRBV7-9 | ASSFNWDGNNEKLF
12 | TRBV5-1 | ASSAGTLGETQY
11 | TRBV7-2 | ASSPYRQGPTY
10 | TRBV6-6 | ASSYSIGEQF
14 | TRBV28 | ASSLGTVSGANVLT
13 | TRBV28 | ASSLSGVSFYGYT
11 | TRBV29-1 | SVVTGGTGELF
11 | TRBV10-2 | ASSEYGSGGEY
12 | TRBV19 | ASSTRQMNQPQH
15 | TRBV19 | ASRGGTGSVSNQPQH
15 | TRBV7-9 | ASSSGLAGGRSYEQY
11 | TRBV5-4 | ASSLPAAYEQY
10 | TRBV6-1 | ASSRVSQPQH
9 | TRBV25-1 | ASMKNTEAF
14 | TRBV6-1 | ASSVVAGGSNQPQH
9 | TRBV30 | AWSDVSEQF
12 | TRBV5-5 | ASSFGTGTYEQY
14 | TRBV13 | ASSTRLAGSKDTQY
14 | TRBV6-1 | ASSGGTGDGVDIQY